This section outlines one TCR beta chain sequence together with its context. This clone was observed a few times. The specificity of this receptor is unknown. No base quality information exists; no much larger clone differs at one position. The cysteine opens and the phenylalanine closes a CDR3 of 14 amino acids. The read is trimmed to its CDR3 DNA, 42 bases read in frame from base 1. CDR1 and CDR2 are read off the germline V gene as KGHDR and SFDVKD. Cut back by 3 bases and 7 bases, the V and J ends lie 11 bases apart. The sample originates from a study of metastatic and nonmetastatic thyroid tumors (dated by TCRdb to about 2020). As for the study more broadly: Repertoires from peripheral blood and from tumor or nodule tissue samples of malignant and benign thyroid patients were compared.

Beyond this particular receptor, the publication reports: In both blood and tumor samples, malignant tumors were reported to have significantly higher TCR beta diversity than benign nodules.

Before undergoing thyroid surgery, none of the patients had been given any kind of treatment. Using T-cell receptor beta sequencing, the researchers looked back retrospectively at clinical samples from patients, gathered between about 2012 and 2019. Library prep was done by PCR. The sequencing machine was an Illumina HiSeq 4000. High-throughput sequencing was used to profile the CDR3 region of the TCR beta-chain in every patient. The authors' pipeline ran thus. CDR3 differences across clinicopathological groups were used to build a classifier for discriminating distant-metastatic papillary thyroid cancer patients. The Shannon index was used to measure repertoire diversity, and the Morisita-Horn index was used to measure how similar tumor and blood repertoires were. TCRdb trimmed public reads at Q25 via fastp, called clones via MiXCR and kept in-frame beta chains. In this record, the V and J calls reflect TCRdb's handling and not the investigators' own analysis. This sample gives approximately 34,000 clones in total; about 17% of them show up just once. The ten largest clones capture around 3.3% of the sample.

The receptor comes from a female donor with papillary thyroid cancer or a benign thyroid nodule (not recorded which). Some clones in this sample may be carry-over from other donors' samples. The V gene is TRBV24-1 and the J gene is TRBJ1-4; TRBD1 is a possible D gene, resting on 6 matching bases. Material for sequencing was blood. CDR3 loop: CATSDGWGREKLFF. The DNA reads as follows: TGTGCCACCAGTGATGGTTGGGGGCGTGAAAAACTGTTTTTT.